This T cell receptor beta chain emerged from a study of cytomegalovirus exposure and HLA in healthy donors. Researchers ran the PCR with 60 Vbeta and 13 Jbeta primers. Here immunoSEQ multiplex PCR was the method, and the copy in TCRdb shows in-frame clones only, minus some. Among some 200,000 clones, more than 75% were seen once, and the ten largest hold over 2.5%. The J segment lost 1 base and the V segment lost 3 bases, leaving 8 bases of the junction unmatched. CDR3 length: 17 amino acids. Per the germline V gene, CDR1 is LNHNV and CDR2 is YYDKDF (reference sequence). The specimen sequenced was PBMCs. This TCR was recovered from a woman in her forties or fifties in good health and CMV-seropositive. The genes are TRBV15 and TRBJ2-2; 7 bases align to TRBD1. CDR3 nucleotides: TGTGCCACCAGCAGTGGCAGGGGGTATAAGAACACCGGGGAGCTGTTTTTT. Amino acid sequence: CATSSGRGYKNTGELFF.